This T cell receptor (beta chain) was profiled in a study of T-cell memory formation after mild COVID-19. This clonotype appeared a few times. TCRdb independently ran MiXCR on the 5' RACE reads; one entry per CDR3 protein. Of 250,000 or so distinct CDR3 sequences listed, more than 15% are singletons. CDR3 length equals 15 residues. Germline V gene data show CDR1 as MDHEN and CDR2 as SYDVKM. V gave up 4 bases and J gave up 0 bases, with 12 bases separating them. The V gene is TRBV28, the J gene TRBJ2-5; possible D gene TRBD2, 6 bases. Material for sequencing was PBMCs or a T cell subset sorted from them (not recorded which). The sequence was obtained from a man aged 18 to 35 who had mild COVID-19 (a few samples of this study predate the infection). Cell type and time point are not known. The DNA of the CDR3 is TGTGCCAGCAGTTCCGGCGGGGCAAACCAAGAGACCCAGTACTTC. This gives the protein CASSSGGANQETQYF.